Listed below are T cell receptor beta chains from one sample, sequenced in a study of breast tumors, draining lymph nodes, adjacent tissues. TCRdb reprocessed the multiplex PCR reads with MiXCR, giving one entry per CDR3 protein. The sample shows hundreds of thousands of distinct CDR3 sequences, about 32% of them seen only once. The sample comprised axillary lymph node tissue. Every receptor here comes from a female donor with breast cancer. Some clones in this sample may be carry-over from other donors' samples. Each CDR3 is given without its conserved first and last residue. Each record gives: V gene, CDR3 protein.

V: TRBV12-3/TRBV12-4
CDR3: ASSFGQGRLQPQH

V: TRBV3-1
CDR3: ASSQGVSGRQVWAQY

V: TRBV4-1
CDR3: ASSQVAGEETQY

V: TRBV6-1
CDR3: ASSEKVGARADTQY

V: TRBV6-2/TRBV6-3
CDR3: ASSRYGVYNEQF

V: TRBV7-3
CDR3: ASSLRAVGATGELF

V: TRBV7-3
CDR3: ASSLSGSVNNEQF

V: TRBV7-6
CDR3: ASSLSGTSGRASETQY

V: TRBV28
CDR3: ASSLRVGAGETQY

V: TRBV5-8
CDR3: ASSLGAGSNEQY

V: TRBV9
CDR3: ASSPSLRHLDTQY

V: TRBV10-3
CDR3: AISEREGQETQY

V: TRBV5-5
CDR3: ASSANRATTNEKLF

V: TRBV30
CDR3: AWTGGGYEQY

V: TRBV12-5
CDR3: ASGKQGRSPLH

V: TRBV9
CDR3: ASSPRIGTTRQETQY

V: TRBV19
CDR3: ASSIARDTEAF